The T cell receptor beta chain described here comes from a study of T cells after yellow fever vaccination (dated by TCRdb to the late 2010s). Background for the entire study: Libraries from fractions with low cell numbers were prepared with the SMART-Seq v4 Ultra Low Input RNA kit. Bulk PBMC replicates and cell subsets were isolated from blood drawn at multiple timepoints before and after both primary and secondary immunization. The cohort comprised two healthy male donors, one aged 18 to 30 and one aged 30 to 40 years. Bulk TCR alpha and beta repertoires were sequenced longitudinally to track T-cell clones before and after primary and booster YFV17D yellow fever vaccination.

TCR cDNA was synthesized by 5'RACE template switching, through which a universal primer site and unique molecular identifiers were introduced. cDNA synthesis was primed from both the TCR alpha and TCR beta constant segments. Two PCR steps were used to amplify libraries, with sample barcodes and sequencing adapters being added in the second step. Sequencing of the libraries was done on either Illumina HiSeq 2500 (2x100 bp) or NovaSeq (2x150 bp). In the original analysis: MIGEC handled demultiplexing of reads and collapsing into UMI consensus sequences, while MiXCR performed V(D)J alignment. Using edgeR on replicate PBMC samples, clonotypes were called vaccine-responding if FDR was below 0.01 and the log2 fold change was above 5 up to day 15. Bulk clonotypes were assigned CD4 or CD8 identity according to which sequenced CD4 or CD8 repertoire held them at higher abundance. TCRdb ran its own pipeline on the public reads, namely fastp trimming at Q25 and MiXCR clone calling, and kept in-frame beta chains. A single entry per CDR3 protein holds the most common genes and DNA from its merged rows. These V and J calls rely on TCRdb rather than the paper's analysis. The sample table records approximately 600,000 distinct CDR3 sequences; more than 9% of these occur just once. The ten largest make up about 15% of the sample.

The sample's treatment or condition label, decoded: live attenuated yellow fever vaccine strain. At every blood-draw timepoint, two biological replicates of bulk PBMCs were collected. PBMCs were isolated from peripheral blood using a standard Ficoll-Paque protocol. TriZol was used to extract RNA from bulk PBMCs, CD4 and CD8 fractions, and dextramer-positive and dextramer-negative fractions. Trimming takes 1 base from V and 3 bases from J, and the germline ends sit 10 bases apart. CDR1 and CDR2 (SGHTA, FQGTGA) derive from the germline V gene. The cysteine opens and the phenylalanine closes a CDR3 of 15 amino acids. Only the CDR3 DNA is retained, 45 bases long and in frame from the first base. What the study reported, not specific to this receptor: A small fraction of clonotypes showed up in both the CD4 and CD8 compartments, probably as a result of convergent recombination. After the booster, most of the clones that had expanded following primary vaccination were detected again (approximately 96% of CD4 and roughly 88% of CD8), which suggests that memory was broadly maintained. Compared with the primary T-cell response, the secondary T-cell response was weaker but faster, peaking on day 5 rather than day 15. Because only a couple of donors were included in the study, the extent to which the findings can be generalized is limited. Computational filtering was required because FACS-sorted repertoires could contain abundant contaminating clonotypes from the bulk population.

A note on this clonotype: No cognate antigen has been identified for it. Base qualities are not recorded, but no much larger clone differs from it by a single base.

The TCR sequence derives from a man aged 30-40 years who received the YFV17D yellow fever vaccine. The rearranged chain carries TRBV7-3 and TRBJ2-1, with TRBD2 as a weak D call on 5 bases. Source: PBMCs, taken on the day of the yellow fever booster vaccination. This receptor carries the CDR3 CASSLRAAHYNEQFF. The DNA sequence is as follows: TGTGCCAGCAGCTTAAGAGCGGCACACTACAATGAGCAGTTCTTC.